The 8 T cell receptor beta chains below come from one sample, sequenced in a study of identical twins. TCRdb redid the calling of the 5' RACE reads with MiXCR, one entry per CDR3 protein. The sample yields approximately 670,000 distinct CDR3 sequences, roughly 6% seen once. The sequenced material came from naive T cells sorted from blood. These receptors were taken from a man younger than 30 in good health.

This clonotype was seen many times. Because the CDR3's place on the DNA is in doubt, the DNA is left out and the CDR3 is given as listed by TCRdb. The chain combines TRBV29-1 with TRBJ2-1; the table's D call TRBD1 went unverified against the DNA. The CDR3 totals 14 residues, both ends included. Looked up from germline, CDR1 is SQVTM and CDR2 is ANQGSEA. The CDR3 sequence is CSVAFGPGRNEQFF.

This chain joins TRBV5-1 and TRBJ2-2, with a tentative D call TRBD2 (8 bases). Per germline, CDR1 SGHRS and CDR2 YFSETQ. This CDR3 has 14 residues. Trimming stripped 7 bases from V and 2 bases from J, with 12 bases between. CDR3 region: CASREGANTGELFF. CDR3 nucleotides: TGCGCCAGCCGGGAGGGGGCAAACACCGGGGAGCTGTTTTTT.

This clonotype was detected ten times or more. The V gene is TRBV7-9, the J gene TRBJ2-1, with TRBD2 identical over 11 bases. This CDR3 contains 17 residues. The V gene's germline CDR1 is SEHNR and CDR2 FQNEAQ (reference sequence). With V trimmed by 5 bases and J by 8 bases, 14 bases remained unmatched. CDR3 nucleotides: TGTGCCAGCAGCGTGACTAGCGGGACCCAAGTCAGGCATGAGCAGTTCTTC. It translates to CASSVTSGTQVRHEQFF. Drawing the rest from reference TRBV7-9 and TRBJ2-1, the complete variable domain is DTGVSQNPRHKITKRGQNVTFRCDPISEHNRLYWYRQTLGQGPEFLTYFQNEAQLEKSRLLSDRFSAERPKGSFSTLEIQRTEQGDSAMYLCASSVTSGTQVRHEQFFGPGTRLTVL.

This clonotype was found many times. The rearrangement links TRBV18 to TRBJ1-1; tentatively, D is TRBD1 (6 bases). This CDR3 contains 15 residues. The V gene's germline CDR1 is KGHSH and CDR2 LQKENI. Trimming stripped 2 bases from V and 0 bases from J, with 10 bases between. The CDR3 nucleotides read TGTGCCAGCTCACCATTGGACAGCATGAACACTGAAGCTTTCTTT. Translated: CASSPLDSMNTEAFF.

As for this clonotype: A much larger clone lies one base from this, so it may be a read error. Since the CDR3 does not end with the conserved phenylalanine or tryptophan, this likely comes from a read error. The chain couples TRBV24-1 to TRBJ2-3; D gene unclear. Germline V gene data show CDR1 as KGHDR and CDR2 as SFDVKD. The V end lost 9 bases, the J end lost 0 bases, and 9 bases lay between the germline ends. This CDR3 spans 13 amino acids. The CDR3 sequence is CATGSSSTDTQYI. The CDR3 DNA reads TGTGCCACCGGATCTTCTAGCACAGATACGCAGTATATT.

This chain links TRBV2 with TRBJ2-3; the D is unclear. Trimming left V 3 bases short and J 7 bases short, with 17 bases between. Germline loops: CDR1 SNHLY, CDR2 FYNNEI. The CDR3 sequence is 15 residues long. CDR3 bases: TGTGCCAGCAGTGAGGATAGTGCAGCGCCGCATACGCAGTATTTT. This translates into CASSEDSAAPHTQYF.

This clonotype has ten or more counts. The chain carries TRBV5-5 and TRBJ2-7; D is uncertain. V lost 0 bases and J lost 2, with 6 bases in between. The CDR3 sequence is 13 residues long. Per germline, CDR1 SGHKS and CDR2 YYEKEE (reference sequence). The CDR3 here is CASSLEPTYEQYV. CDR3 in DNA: TGTGCCAGCAGCTTGGAGCCTACCTACGAGCAGTACGTC.

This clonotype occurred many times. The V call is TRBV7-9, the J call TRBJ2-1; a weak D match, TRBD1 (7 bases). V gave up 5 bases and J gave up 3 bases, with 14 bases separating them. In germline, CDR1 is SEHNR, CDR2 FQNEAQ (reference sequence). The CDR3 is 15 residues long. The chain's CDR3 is CASSKGGGNYNEQFF. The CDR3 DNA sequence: TGTGCCAGCAGCAAAGGAGGGGGCAACTACAATGAGCAGTTCTTC.